This is a list of T cell receptor beta chains from one sample in a study of response to subunit inactivated influenza vaccine. TCRdb re-derived calls from the RT-PCR reads in MiXCR, one entry per CDR3 protein. The top ten clones hold around 12% of a sample with 540,000 or so distinct CDR3 sequences, approximately 13% of them seen once. Sequenced here: PBMCs from blood, sampled more than 35 days after vaccination. The source is a man in his fifties who received an inactivated influenza vaccine. Each CDR3 is given with its conserved first and last residue. D genes are given only for firm matches. Only some rows state a clone size, as once, few, many or a class for expanded clones.

TRBV7-9	-	TRBJ2-1	12	TRBD2	TGTGCCAGCAGGACGCGGGGGAATGAGCAGTTCTTC	CASRTRGNEQFF
TRBV20-1	-	TRBJ2-7	16	TRBD2	TGCAGTGCTAGAGGACCCACTAGCGGGACACGCTACGAGCAGTACTTC	CSARGPTSGTRYEQYF
TRBV7-9	-	TRBJ2-3	15	TRBD1	TGTGCCAGCAGCTCCCCAGGGGGATACCCAGATACGCAGTATTTT	CASSSPGGYPDTQYF
TRBV12-3/TRBV12-4	few	TRBJ2-1	15	-	TGTGCCAGCAGTTCCACCGGGGCAGGCAACAATGAGCAGTTCTTC	CASSSTGAGNNEQFF
TRBV2	-	TRBJ2-7	13	-	TGTGCCACGCTACCGGGACGGAGCTACGAGCAGTACTTC	CATLPGRSYEQYF
TRBV20-1	few	TRBJ2-2	15	TRBD2	TGCAGTGTTAAAGCGGGAGCGGTGAACACCGGGGAGCTGTTTTTT	CSVKAGAVNTGELFF
TRBV12-3/TRBV12-4	-	TRBJ2-7	12	TRBD2	TGTGCCAGCAGTAGGGACTACTACGAGCAGTACTTC	CASSRDYYEQYF
TRBV12-3/TRBV12-4	few	TRBJ2-7	15	-	TGTGCCAGCAGTCATACCGACAGCTTTCAATACGAGCAGTACTTC	CASSHTDSFQYEQYF
TRBV6-1	-	TRBJ2-1	16	TRBD1	TGTGCCAGCAGTATAACTAGACAGGGCACCTACAATGAGCAGTTCTTC	CASSITRQGTYNEQFF
TRBV6-5	many	TRBJ2-7	19	TRBD2	TGTGCCAGCAGTTACACCGAAGTACCCGGGACTAGCGGGACCTACGAGCAGTACTTC	CASSYTEVPGTSGTYEQYF
TRBV5-1	many	TRBJ2-3	16	-	TGCGCCAGCAGCTTGAGGGCCCGAGGTCCCACAGATACGCAGTATTTT	CASSLRARGPTDTQYF
TRBV11-2	few	TRBJ2-1	13	-	TGTGCCAGCAGCTTAGAGGGGTTCGATGAGCAGTTCTTC	CASSLEGFDEQFF
TRBV10-3	many	TRBJ2-5	14	TRBD2	TGTGCCATCAGTGATATGGGGGGGTCAGAGACCCAGTACTTC	CAISDMGGSETQYF